This T cell receptor beta chain was obtained from a study of blood T cell repertoires in COVID-19. Libraries were prepared by immunoSEQ multiplex PCR; TCRdb keeps only in-frame clonotypes and omits some of them. The sample consists of 55,000 to 65,000 clones, roughly four fifths of them appearing once. The CDR3 loop spans 11 amino acids. Germline CDR1 and CDR2: LNHDA and SQIVND (reference sequence). V dropped 8 bases and J dropped 10 bases, with 11 bases sitting between them. Sequencing was carried out using peripheral blood. V gene TRBV19 combines with J gene TRBJ1-4; tentatively, D is TRBD1 (5 bases). This TCR was sampled from a man in his 60s with COVID-19, enrolled during active disease. This chain's CDR3 is CASGDSGKLFF. The CDR3 coding sequence is TGTGCCAGTGGGGACTCAGGAAAACTGTTTTTT.